This TCR beta chain was captured in a study of CD8+ T cells in alopecia areata. Investigators sorted PBMCs to obtain both CD4+ and CD8+ T cells. Germline V lookup: CDR1 SQVTM, CDR2 ANQGSEA. V lost 4 bases, J lost 5 bases, and 17 bases lay in between. This CDR3 is built from 14 residues. For this clone: Its cognate antigen is unknown.

RNA, once extracted, was reverse transcribed into cDNA for use as the sequencing template. TCRdb's copy holds only in-frame clones and misses some; the assay was immunoSEQ multiplex PCR. The sample lists roughly 100,000 clones, 55% seen once, with 8.8% in the top ten. Whole-study results and caveats: Sequences from scalp samples also cover resident alphabeta T cells of normal skin. In lesional scalp, particularly from alopecia totalis/universalis, clonality was higher than in normal scalp.

V usage is TRBV29-1 and J usage is TRBJ2-5; tentatively, D is TRBD1 or TRBD2 (6 bases each). This receptor was identified in a human donor in good health. Sequencing input: CD4+ T cells sorted from blood. CDR3 amino acids: CSVGLGGGAETQYF. The CDR3 bases are TGCAGCGTTGGTCTAGGGGGAGGAGCGGAGACCCAGTACTTC. Looking up the rest from reference TRBV29-1 and TRBJ2-5 gives the full variable domain: SAVISQKPSRDICQRGTSLTIQCQVDSQVTMMFWYRQQPGQSLTLIATANQGSEATYESGFVIDKFPISRPNLTFSTLTVSNMSPEDSSIYLCSVGLGGGAETQYFGPGTRLLVL.